This entry lists 31 T cell receptor beta chains sequenced from one sample in a study of cytomegalovirus exposure and HLA in healthy donors. Primers for the PCR totalled 60 Vbeta and 13 Jbeta. Clones were sequenced by immunoSEQ multiplex PCR, and TCRdb holds only the in-frame ones, with some missing. The table shows 150,000 to 200,000 clones, with around 78% occurring only once. The sample taken for sequencing was PBMCs. The receptor set was obtained from a woman between 40 and 55 years old in good health and CMV-seropositive.

The chain recombines TRBV5-4 with TRBJ2-3, with 7 bases aligning to TRBD2. The ends lost 5 bases at V and 4 bases at J; junction bases unmatched: 4. This CDR3 is 13 amino acids long. Germline loops: CDR1 SGHNT, CDR2 YYREEE (reference sequence). This CDR3 reads CASRGGVADTQYF. DNA of the CDR3: TGTGCCAGCAGGGGGGGGGTCGCAGATACGCAGTATTTT.

The chain has TRBV5-1 and TRBJ2-5; 11 nucleotides align to TRBD2. The CDR3 totals 15 residues. Germline V gene sequence: CDR1 SGHRS, CDR2 YFSETQ. V shed 3 bases and J 1 base; nucleotides not matched to a gene: 2. CDR3 DNA: TGCGCCAGCAGCTCTAGCGGGGGGATCCAAGAGACCCAGTACTTC. Translating gives CASSSSGGIQETQYF.

On this clone: Mismatch with germline at one junction end may stem from a read error. This chain joins TRBV7-9 and TRBJ2-7; D remains unclear. The germline V gene has CDR1 SEHNR and CDR2 FQNEAQ (reference sequence). This CDR3 is 12 amino acids long. The CDR3 is CSSSFDIYEQYF. DNA for the CDR3: TGTTCCAGCAGCTTCGACATCTACGAGCAGTACTTC.

The chain has TRBV7-8 and TRBJ2-5; D may be TRBD2 (5 bases). This CDR3 region has 16 residues. CDR1 is SGHVS, CDR2 FQNEAQ, per germline. With 5 bases removed from V and 4 bases from J, the gap between germline ends came to 20 bases. In nucleotides, the CDR3 is TGTGCCAGCAGCCCGCGGACTGCGTCCGAGTTAGAGACCCAGTACTTC. Translation gives CASSPRTASELETQYF.

The sample holds a few counts of this clone. The gene calls are TRBV5-1 and TRBJ1-1; a weak D match, TRBD1 (5 bases). CDR1 is SGHRS and CDR2 is YFSETQ in the germline V gene. The CDR3 consists of 14 residues. Trimming removed 2 bases from V and 0 bases from J, with 8 bases in between. CDR3 coding DNA: TGCGCCAGCAGCTTCCAAGGGGTGAACACTGAAGCTTTCTTT. As protein: CASSFQGVNTEAFF.

The chain joins TRBV29-1 to TRBJ2-1; a possible D gene is TRBD1 (5 bases). Trimming removed 3 bases from V and 5 bases from J, with 14 bases in between. This CDR3 is 14 amino acids long. Germline-derived CDR1 and CDR2 are SQVTM and ANQGSEA. The CDR3 loop reads CSVEAAVDNNEQFF. CDR3 DNA sequence: TGCAGCGTTGAGGCCGCAGTGGACAACAATGAGCAGTTCTTC.

The chain is built from TRBV15 and TRBJ2-1; 8 bases are shared with TRBD1. V dropped 0 bases and J dropped 7; count of bases not matched to a gene: 5. The CDR3 covers 15 residues. Germline V CDR1 and CDR2: LNHNV, YYDKDF (reference sequence). CDR3 sequence: CATSRDQGARNEQFF. Here the CDR3 DNA reads TGTGCCACCAGCAGAGACCAGGGGGCTCGGAATGAGCAGTTCTTC. Complete variable domain (other parts from reference TRBV15 and TRBJ2-1): DAMVIQNPRYQVTQFGKPVTLSCSQTLNHNVMYWYQQKSSQAPKLLFHYYDKDFNNEADTPDNFQSRRPNTSFCFLDIRSPGLGDTAMYLCATSRDQGARNEQFFGPGTRLTVL.

This chain uses TRBV30 with TRBJ2-5, with 9 bases fitting TRBD2. The CDR3 sequence is 12 residues long. Germline trimming cut 7 bases from V and 3 bases from J; bases unmatched to any gene: 3. CDR1 is GTSNPN and CDR2 is SVGIG in the germline V gene (reference sequence). The CDR3, as DNA: TGTGCCTCACAGCGGGGGGAAGAGACCCAGTACTTC. It codes for CASQRGEETQYF.

The CDR3, as DNA: TGTGCCAGCAGTTTAAGTTGGCGGGGGGGCCAGAAAGAGACCCAGTACTTC. Its protein product is CASSLSWRGGQKETQYF. The chain uses TRBV28 and TRBJ2-5; 9 bases map to TRBD2. The CDR3 extends over 17 amino acids. The germline CDR1 and CDR2 sequences are MDHEN and SYDVKM. The trim removed 2 bases at V and 3 bases at J, leaving 10 bases unmatched.

This clone was found once. The V and J genes are TRBV18 and TRBJ1-1; 7 bases match TRBD1. Germline CDR1 is KGHSH and CDR2 is LQKENI. The junction had 9 bases not matched to a gene; V was cut back by 4 bases and J by 10 bases. CDR3 length: 13 amino acids. The CDR3 is CASSQLPRDRAFF. The CDR3 nucleotides are TGTGCCAGCTCACAATTACCCCGGGACAGAGCTTTCTTT.

This clone was detected only once. V and J are TRBV11-2 and TRBJ1-3, with D perhaps TRBD1 (6 bases). Germline V gene lookup returns CDR1 SGHAT and CDR2 FQNNGV. The V gene lost 4 bases and the J gene lost 4 bases, with 17 bases spanning the gap. This CDR3 region has 16 residues. The CDR3 bases are TGTGCCAGCAGCTCGCTCCAGGGGTCCAAGGGAAACACCATATATTTT. Protein: CASSSLQGSKGNTIYF.

The J gene is TRBJ2-7, the V gene TRBV4-1; tentative D call: TRBD1 (6 bases). The CDR3 consists of 15 residues. Per the germline V gene, CDR1 is MGHRA and CDR2 is YSYEKL. The germline V and J ends were trimmed by 4 bases and 0 bases, with 13 bases remaining between them. CDR3 coding DNA: TGCGCCAGCAGCCTAACCACAGGGATCTCCTACGAGCAGTACTTC. It codes for CASSLTTGISYEQYF.

The J gene is TRBJ1-5, the V gene TRBV28; maybe TRBD1 (6 bases). Per germline, CDR1 MDHEN and CDR2 SYDVKM. The CDR3 extends over 19 amino acids. Trimming removed 2 bases at V and 6 bases at J, with 26 bases between. CDR3: CASSLGAPWGRGGGQPQHF. The CDR3 DNA follows: TGTGCCAGCAGTTTAGGAGCCCCGTGGGGCAGGGGCGGGGGTCAGCCCCAGCATTTT.

V is TRBV9 and J is TRBJ2-3; TRBD2 agrees at 8 bases. This CDR3 is 15 amino acids long. Germline values: CDR1 SGDLS, CDR2 YYNGEE. The ends lost 4 bases at V and 6 bases at J; junction bases unmatched: 10. The CDR3 nucleotides are TGTGCCAGCAGCCCCAGAAAGACTAGCGCGGATACGCAGTATTTT. This translates into CASSPRKTSADTQYF.

J is TRBJ2-1 and V is TRBV11-2; weak D call: TRBD2 (6 bases). Trimming stripped 1 base from V and 8 bases from J, with 12 bases between. This CDR3 spans 14 amino acids. Germline-derived CDR1 and CDR2 are SGHAT and FQNNGV. CDR3 DNA: TGTGCCAGCAGCTTAGTGAGCGGGTGGGATGAGCAGTTCTTC. Protein sequence: CASSLVSGWDEQFF.

In this sample, this clone turned up once. The rearrangement uses TRBV30 and TRBJ2-6, with D tentatively TRBD1 (6 bases). V was cut by 2 bases and J by 1 base, with 12 bases left in between. The germline V gene has CDR1 GTSNPN and CDR2 SVGIG (reference sequence). There are 16 residues in the CDR3. The CDR3 region is CAWSRGTPSGANVLTF. CDR3 DNA sequence: TGTGCCTGGAGTAGGGGGACACCATCTGGGGCCAACGTCCTGACTTTC.

Remarks on this clone: One end of the junction varies from germline; a read error may be responsible. This chain joins TRBV5-6 and TRBJ2-6; maybe TRBD1 (5 bases). CDR3 size: 15 residues. Germline assignment: CDR1 SGHDT and CDR2 YYEEEE. This CDR3 is CASSRVSSGANGLTF. Written as DNA, the CDR3 is TGTGCCAGCAGCCGAGTTAGCTCTGGGGCCAACGGCCTGACTTTC.

The CDR3 protein is CASNPGGANSGFF. CDR3 DNA sequence: TGTGCCAGCAACCCCGGGGGGGCGAATTCAGGGTTCTTC. The V and J genes are TRBV7-9 and TRBJ2-1; TRBD2 aligns across 8 bases. The CDR3 contains 13 residues. The V and J ends lost 7 bases and 15 bases, in that order; junction bases with no gene match: 14. CDR1 SEHNR and CDR2 FQNEAQ come from the germline V gene (reference sequence). The full variable domain, in which reference TRBV7-9 and TRBJ2-1 provide the parts outside the CDR3, is DTGVSQNPRHKITKRGQNVTFRCDPISEHNRLYWYRQTLGQGPEFLTYFQNEAQLEKSRLLSDRFSAERPKGSFSTLEIQRTEQGDSAMYLCASNPGGANSGFFGPGTRLTVL.

The rearrangement joins TRBV12-5 to TRBJ2-7, with 8 positions matching TRBD2. Germline loops: CDR1 LGHNT, CDR2 FRNRAP. J gave up 0 bases and V 5 bases, and 3 bases lay outside the gene matches. The CDR3 sequence is 14 residues long. CDR3: CASGRSGISYEQYF. The DNA of the CDR3 is TGTGCTAGTGGTCGTAGCGGGATCTCCTACGAGCAGTACTTC.

This chain joins TRBV9 and TRBJ2-1, with 8 bases aligning to TRBD2. The CDR3 has 15 residues. V dropped 0 bases and J dropped 1; count of bases not matched to a gene: 0. Germline V lookup: CDR1 SGDLS, CDR2 YYNGEE. CDR3 sequence (DNA): TGTGCCAGCAGCGTAGGACTAGCGTCCTACAATGAGCAGTTCTTC. Translating it yields CASSVGLASYNEQFF.

This clone was observed a handful of times. The chain uses TRBV9 and TRBJ2-3; 9 bases fit TRBD2. CDR3 length: 15 residues. CDR1 is SGDLS, CDR2 YYNGEE, per germline. V shed 6 bases and J 4 bases; nucleotides not matched to a gene: 9. In nucleotides, the CDR3 is TGTGCCAGCACCTATAGCGGGGGCGGGTCAGATACGCAGTATTTT. Translated, it gives CASTYSGGGSDTQYF.

This clone came up a few times. DNA of the CDR3: TGTGCCAGCAGAACAGGGGGAGGAGAGACCCAGTACTTC. This translates into CASRTGGGETQYF. The chain uses TRBV7-2 and TRBJ2-5; 8 bases are shared with TRBD1. The CDR3 sequence is 13 residues long. V lost 6 bases and J lost 4; bases outside the gene matches: 4. CDR1 is SGHTA, CDR2 FQGNSA, per germline.

This chain joins TRBV5-1 and TRBJ1-2, with TRBD1 identical over 12 bases. The CDR3 covers 14 residues. V gave up 3 bases and J gave up 7 bases; unmatched junction bases: 4. In germline, CDR1 is SGHRS, CDR2 YFSETQ. CDR3 bases: TGCGCCAGCAGCTCGGGACAGGGGGCGGCTGGCTACACCTTC. Protein: CASSSGQGAAGYTF.

The table lists this clone with a count of one. J is TRBJ2-7 and V is TRBV5-1, with D tentatively TRBD1 (6 bases). V shed 4 bases and J shed 0 bases, with 14 bases lying between them. The CDR3 loop spans 15 amino acids. Germline V gives CDR1 SGHRS, CDR2 YFSETQ. The CDR3 region is CASSPSDRSSYEQYF. CDR3 sequence (DNA): TGCGCCAGCAGCCCATCCGACAGGAGCTCCTACGAGCAGTACTTC.

The CDR3 spells CASVPDSDNQPQHF. Here the CDR3 DNA reads TGTGCCAGCGTACCTGACAGTGACAATCAGCCCCAGCATTTT. The chain recombines TRBV2 with TRBJ1-5; possible D gene TRBD1, 5 bases. The CDR3 runs 14 residues. The V gene lost 8 bases and the J gene lost 3 bases, with 14 bases spanning the gap. Germline CDR1 and CDR2: SNHLY and FYNNEI.

Only a few counts were recorded for this clone. This CDR3 is also generated by other DNA sequences in the sample. The chain uses TRBV10-1 and TRBJ2-1; the match to TRBD2 covers 10 bases. Looked up from germline, CDR1 is WNHNN and CDR2 is SYGVQD (reference sequence). The CDR3 runs 14 residues. The J segment lost 6 bases and the V segment lost 5 bases, leaving 4 bases of the junction unmatched. The CDR3 sequence is CASSSSGGGNEQFF. As DNA, the CDR3 is TGCGCCAGCAGTTCAAGCGGGGGGGGCAATGAGCAGTTCTTC.

The DNA of the CDR3 is TGTGCCAGCGGGACTAGCGCCTACAATGAGCAGTTCTTC. Its translation is CASGTSAYNEQFF. The genes are TRBV2 and TRBJ2-1, with 10 bases fitting TRBD2. CDR3 length: 13 amino acids. CDR1 is SNHLY and CDR2 is FYNNEI in the germline V gene. The V and J ends lost 8 bases and 2 bases, in that order; junction bases with no gene match: 0.

Of note for this clone: Within the sample, other DNA sequences also encode this same CDR3. The genes are TRBV30 and TRBJ2-3; D is perhaps TRBD2 (5 bases). The CDR3 loop spans 12 amino acids. Germline V lookup: CDR1 GTSNPN, CDR2 SVGIG (reference sequence). The ends were cut back, 0 bases at V and 5 bases at J, with 6 bases in the middle. The CDR3 region has the DNA TGTGCCTGGAGTGTACTAGTAGATACGCAGTATTTT. It specifies CAWSVLVDTQYF.

The gene calls are TRBV19 and TRBJ1-2, with D maybe TRBD1 (6 bases). V was trimmed by 5 bases and J by 4 bases, leaving 17 bases between them. The CDR3 runs 15 residues. The germline V gene encodes CDR1 LNHDA and CDR2 SQIVND (reference sequence). The CDR3 DNA reads as TGTGCCAGTAGTCCCGGGGGAGGGGGGAGCTATGGCTACACCTTC. Protein: CASSPGGGGSYGYTF.

The chain combines TRBV5-1 with TRBJ2-1; 9 bases fit TRBD1. V shed 3 bases, J shed 6 bases, and the junction held 7 bases outside the gene matches. CDR3 length: 15 amino acids. Germline-derived CDR1 and CDR2 are SGHRS and YFSETQ. CDR3 DNA sequence: TGCGCCAGCAGCTACACAGGGGGCGCGGGCAATGAGCAGTTCTTC. This encodes CASSYTGGAGNEQFF.

As regards this clone: The germline gene is not matched at one end of the junction; a read error may be the cause. The V gene is TRBV7-3, the J gene TRBJ1-2; TRBD1 might be the D (6 bases). Germline assignment: CDR1 SGHTA and CDR2 FQGTGA. CDR3 length equals 15 residues. The CDR3 coding sequence is TGTGCCGGCAGCTTAGCGAAGGGGGATTACGATGGCTACACCTTC. Translating it yields CAGSLAKGDYDGYTF.